Each of the 2 T cell receptor beta chains below was sequenced from the same sample in a study of yellow fever vaccine responses in identical twins. MiXCR, applied by TCRdb to the RT-PCR reads, yields one record per CDR3 protein. The top ten hold 9.7% of the sample, which has approximately 1,100 distinct CDR3 sequences, roughly nine tenths seen once. This sample comprised T cells from blood (PBMCs), unsorted or a sorted subset (not recorded which), obtained before or after yellow fever vaccination (not recorded which). These receptor sequences come from a female donor who received the yellow fever vaccine.

The chain uses TRBV28 and TRBJ2-1, with 7 nucleotides matching TRBD2. J gave up 4 bases and V 6 bases, and 6 bases lay outside the gene matches. The CDR3 consists of 14 residues. Germline values: CDR1 MDHEN, CDR2 SYDVKM. CDR3 in amino acids: CASRTSRSYNEQFF. For the CDR3, the DNA is TGTGCCAGCAGGACTAGCAGATCTTACAATGAGCAGTTCTTC.

The CDR3 region has the DNA TGTGCCAGCAGCGCGACAGCGTTCTCTGGAAACACCATATATTTT. It translates to CASSATAFSGNTIYF. The chain links TRBV9 to TRBJ1-3; tentatively, D is TRBD1 (5 bases). The CDR3 contains 15 residues. V was cut by 3 bases and J by 0 bases, with 10 bases left in between. Germline CDR1 is SGDLS and CDR2 is YYNGEE.